A single sample is the source of the 27 T cell receptor beta chains below, sequenced in a study of identical twins. TCRdb reprocessed the 5' RACE reads via MiXCR and lists one record per CDR3 protein. The table lists 420,000 or so distinct CDR3 sequences, about 18% of them singletons. The sequencing input was naive T cells sorted from blood. The receptors stem from a man between 50 and 59 years old in good health.

The gene calls are TRBV4-3 and TRBJ2-1; D assignment may be TRBD1 or TRBD2 (6 bases each). Between the trimmed V and J ends, which lost 1 base and 9 bases, there was a span of 19 bases. The CDR3 length is 16 residues. Germline values: CDR1 LGHNA, CDR2 YSLEER. CDR3 loop: CASSQGGGSGVCEQFF. The DNA for the CDR3 is TGCGCCAGCAGCCAAGGAGGGGGGAGTGGTGTTTGTGAGCAGTTCTTC.

The gene calls are TRBV7-9 and TRBJ1-4, with D unresolved. The CDR3 has 15 residues. With 7 bases removed from V and 5 bases from J, the gap between germline ends came to 17 bases. Germline-derived CDR1 and CDR2 are SEHNR and FQNEAQ (reference sequence). Written as DNA, the CDR3 is TGTGCCAGCACCCAAAGGAGGTTAGGGAATGAAAAACTGTTTTTT. Protein product: CASTQRRLGNEKLFF.

The genes are TRBV5-1 and TRBJ2-5; D is unclear. V gave up 0 bases and J gave up 7 bases, with 16 bases separating them. Germline V gives CDR1 SGHRS, CDR2 YFSETQ. The CDR3 extends over 15 amino acids. The CDR3 reads CASSLGLTSLGTQYF. CDR3 bases: TGCGCCAGCAGCTTGGGGCTCACGTCTTTGGGGACCCAGTACTTC.

This clonotype was detected a few times. The J gene is TRBJ2-7, the V gene TRBV5-6, with TRBD2 matching over 7 bases. V shed 0 bases, J shed 6 bases, and the junction held 12 bases outside the gene matches. The length of the CDR3 is 16 residues. Germline CDR1 SGHDT, CDR2 YYEEEE. The CDR3 sequence: CASSLGLGLRAGEQYF. CDR3 DNA sequence: TGTGCCAGCAGCTTGGGTTTGGGACTACGGGCGGGCGAGCAGTACTTC. The full variable domain, its missing parts supplied by reference TRBV5-6 and TRBJ2-7, is DAGVTQSPTHLIKTRGQQVTLRCSPKSGHDTVSWYQQALGQGPQFIFQYYEEEERQRGNFPDRFSGHQFPNYSSELNVNALLLGDSALYLCASSLGLGLRAGEQYFGPGTRLTVT.

As DNA, the CDR3 is TGCAGTGCTGAAGCAGGGGCAAGCAATCAGCCCCAGCATTTT. It yields the protein CSAEAGASNQPQHF. This chain connects TRBV20-1 to TRBJ1-5, with TRBD1 as a possible D gene (6 bases). V lost 5 bases and J lost 1, with 12 bases in between. The germline gives CDR1 DFQATT, CDR2 SNEGSKA (reference sequence). The CDR3 extends over 14 amino acids.

This clonotype was detected only a few times. The V gene is TRBV27, the J gene TRBJ2-5, with D perhaps TRBD2 (5 bases). Germline CDR1 MNHEY, CDR2 SMNVEV (reference sequence). The CDR3 runs 13 residues. Trimming left V 4 bases short and J 10 bases short, with 16 bases between. The CDR3 loop reads CASSSSGMGIQYF. In DNA form, the CDR3 reads TGTGCCAGCAGTTCGAGCGGCATGGGAATCCAGTACTTC.

The chain is built from TRBV29-1 and TRBJ1-3; D unclear. V was shortened by 3 bases and J by 1 base, with 7 bases between the two germline ends. CDR3 length: 13 amino acids. Per germline, CDR1 SQVTM and CDR2 ANQGSEA. CDR3 nucleotides: TGCAGCGTTGATTCGGGGTCTGGAAACACCATATATTTT. Encoded protein: CSVDSGSGNTIYF. The full variable domain, rest sourced from reference TRBV29-1 and TRBJ1-3, is SAVISQKPSRDICQRGTSLTIQCQVDSQVTMMFWYRQQPGQSLTLIATANQGSEATYESGFVIDKFPISRPNLTFSTLTVSNMSPEDSSIYLCSVDSGSGNTIYFGEGSWLTVV.

The V and J genes are TRBV4-3 and TRBJ1-3; no clear D. CDR1 LGHNA and CDR2 YSLEER come from the germline V gene. V dropped 1 base and J dropped 0 bases, with 7 bases sitting between them. This CDR3 region has 15 residues. The CDR3 region is CASSQVSTSGNTIYF. The CDR3, as DNA: TGCGCCAGCAGCCAAGTCTCAACCTCTGGAAACACCATATATTTT.

This clonotype was detected once. The chain carries TRBV11-2 and TRBJ1-2; D is perhaps TRBD1 (5 bases). There are 14 residues in the CDR3. Trimming pared 3 bases from V and 3 bases from J, leaving 11 bases between. CDR1 SGHAT and CDR2 FQNNGV come from the germline V gene. The CDR3 is CASSFLWGDYGYTF. CDR3 DNA sequence: TGTGCCAGCAGCTTTCTCTGGGGGGACTATGGCTACACCTTC.

This clonotype has only a few counts. This chain links TRBV7-2 with TRBJ2-2; the D gene is possibly TRBD1 (6 bases). The CDR3 spans 15 residues. Germline values: CDR1 SGHTA, CDR2 FQGNSA. The V gene lost 5 bases and the J gene lost 1 base, with 11 bases spanning the gap. CDR3 region: CASSPLDRNTGELFF. The CDR3 nucleotides read TGTGCCAGCAGCCCCTTGGACAGGAACACCGGGGAGCTGTTTTTT.

The chain employs TRBV6-1 and TRBJ2-4; D unclear. The ends were cut back, 3 bases at V and 0 bases at J, with 6 bases in the middle. Germline CDR1 and CDR2: MNHNS and SASEGT. This CDR3 region has 14 residues. CDR3 loop: CASSDGVAKNIQYF. CDR3 bases: TGTGCCAGCAGTGATGGGGTAGCCAAAAACATTCAGTACTTC.

This clonotype was seen many times. V gene TRBV5-1 combines with J gene TRBJ2-3; TRBD2 aligns across 8 bases. The ends lost 1 base at V and 1 base at J; junction bases unmatched: 8. The CDR3 runs 17 residues. CDR1 and CDR2 (germline): SGHRS, YFSETQ. As DNA, the CDR3 is TGCGCCAGCAGCTTGCCCCTGGTAGCGGGACGCACAGATACGCAGTATTTT. Its translation is CASSLPLVAGRTDTQYF.

The chain joins TRBV10-3 to TRBJ1-1; D call uncertain. CDR1 is ENHRY, CDR2 SYGVKD, per germline. The CDR3 covers 11 residues. Between the trimmed V and J ends, which lost 11 bases and 3 bases, there was a span of 10 bases. CDR3 coding DNA: TGTGCCTCCGCATTGGACACTGAAGCTTTCTTT. As protein: CASALDTEAFF.

This clonotype was detected ten times or more. The rearrangement joins TRBV2 to TRBJ2-1, with D tentatively TRBD2 (6 bases). Trimming took off 4 bases at V and 4 bases at J, with 11 bases between the two ends. From germline, CDR1 is SNHLY and CDR2 FYNNEI. This CDR3 contains 14 residues. The CDR3 coding sequence is TGTGCCAGCAGTGGGACTACTTTATACAATGAGCAGTTCTTC. This encodes CASSGTTLYNEQFF.

Turning to this clonotype: One junction end disagrees with the germline gene, perhaps due to a read error. The chain joins TRBV7-2 to TRBJ1-5; D is uncertain. This CDR3 is built from 16 residues. Per germline, CDR1 SGHTA and CDR2 FQGNSA. CDR3 sequence (DNA): TGTGGCAGCAGCTTAGTCGGGATTAGCTCCAATCAGCCCCAGCATTTT. Encoded protein: CGSSLVGISSNQPQHF.

This clonotype occurred a few times. The chain combines TRBV11-2 with TRBJ2-1, with D maybe TRBD1 (5 bases). This CDR3 spans 13 amino acids. Per the germline V gene, CDR1 is SGHAT and CDR2 is FQNNGV. Trimming took 4 bases from V and 6 from J, leaving 10 bases between them. This CDR3 is CASSSQVLNEQFF. In nucleotides, the CDR3 is TGTGCCAGCAGCTCACAGGTACTCAATGAGCAGTTCTTC. Drawing the rest from reference TRBV11-2 and TRBJ2-1, the complete variable domain is EAGVAQSPRYKIIEKRQSVAFWCNPISGHATLYWYQQILGQGPKLLIQFQNNGVVDDSQLPKDRFSAERLKGVDSTLKIQPAKLEDSAVYLCASSSQVLNEQFFGPGTRLTVL.

V and J are TRBV7-8 and TRBJ2-1, with 10 bases lining up with TRBD1. V shed 3 bases, J shed 8 bases, and the junction held 10 bases outside the gene matches. Germline V gives CDR1 SGHVS, CDR2 FQNEAQ. CDR3 length: 16 residues. Here the CDR3 reads CASSLGTGALGDEQFF. Written as DNA, the CDR3 is TGTGCCAGCAGCTTGGGGACAGGGGCCTTAGGGGATGAGCAGTTCTTC.

This clonotype was counted a few times. The CDR3 sequence is CASSLSQGTSYEQYF. In nucleotides, the CDR3 is TGTGCCAGCAGCTTAAGCCAGGGGACGTCCTACGAGCAGTACTTC. This chain links TRBV11-2 with TRBJ2-7; possible D gene TRBD1, 6 bases. This CDR3 spans 15 amino acids. Germline CDR1 and CDR2: SGHAT and FQNNGV. Trimming pared 2 bases from V and 1 base from J, leaving 12 bases between.

This clonotype was found many times. This chain joins TRBV12-3 or TRBV12-4 and TRBJ1-6; D is undetermined. This CDR3 has 14 amino acids. Trimming took 5 bases from V and 9 from J, leaving 14 bases between them. CDR3 sequence reads: CASSPDMGRSPLHF. In nucleotides, the CDR3 is TGTGCCAGCAGTCCTGACATGGGCCGTTCACCCCTCCACTTT.

This clonotype turned up a few times. J is TRBJ1-2 and V is TRBV6-1; tentatively, D is TRBD1 (6 bases). Germline values: CDR1 MNHNS, CDR2 SASEGT. Between the trimmed V and J ends, which lost 10 bases and 0 bases, there was a span of 15 bases. This CDR3 region has 14 residues. CDR3 DNA sequence: TGTGCCATTAAACCGGGACACGCTAACTATGGCTACACCTTC. The encoded protein is CAIKPGHANYGYTF.

There are many counts of this clonotype. The chain recombines TRBV11-3 with TRBJ2-7; D possibly corresponds to TRBD1 (5 bases). This CDR3 has 14 amino acids. The germline gives CDR1 SGHNT, CDR2 YENEEA. The germline V and J ends were trimmed by 0 bases and 3 bases, with 9 bases remaining between them. The CDR3, as DNA: TGTGCCAGCAGCTTAGATAGCACAGGCTACGAGCAGTACTTC. Protein sequence: CASSLDSTGYEQYF. The full variable domain, its missing parts supplied by reference TRBV11-3 and TRBJ2-7, is EAGVVQSPRYKIIEKKQPVAFWCNPISGHNTLYWYLQNLGQGPELLIRYENEEAVDDSQLPKDRFSAERLKGVDSTLKIQPAELGDSAVYLCASSLDSTGYEQYFGPGTRLTVT.

The CDR3 DNA sequence: TGTGCCAGCAGCAGCTCCTCAGGGGGACCATACAATGAGCAGTTCTTC. It yields the protein CASSSSSGGPYNEQFF. The J gene is TRBJ2-1, the V gene TRBV9; 7 positions match TRBD1. Germline V gene sequence: CDR1 SGDLS, CDR2 YYNGEE. J gave up 4 bases and V 4 bases, and 11 bases lay outside the gene matches. The CDR3 sequence is 16 residues long.

This chain links TRBV7-2 with TRBJ1-1; no clear D gene. The CDR3 runs to 14 residues. In germline, CDR1 is SGHTA, CDR2 FQGNSA. V lost 2 bases and J 6 bases, leaving 13 bases between the germline ends. This CDR3 reads CASSLRSAEPEAFF. As DNA, the CDR3 is TGTGCCAGCAGCTTAAGATCAGCGGAGCCTGAAGCTTTCTTT.

This clonotype was seen many times. The chain joins TRBV7-2 to TRBJ2-3; D gene ambiguous. CDR1 and CDR2 (germline): SGHTA, FQGNSA. The CDR3 is made up of 12 amino acids. Trimming shortened V by 4 bases and J by 6 bases, and 8 bases separated the two germline ends. CDR3 nucleotides: TGTGCCAGCAGCTGGCCGGTTGATACGCAGTATTTT. Translated, it gives CASSWPVDTQYF.

The chain recombines TRBV5-1 with TRBJ2-1; 9 nucleotides line up with TRBD2. Per germline, CDR1 SGHRS and CDR2 YFSETQ. This CDR3 spans 12 amino acids. V was pared by 4 bases and J by 9 bases, with 2 bases of the junction left unmatched. DNA of the CDR3: TGCGCCAGCAGCCGTAGCGGGGGTGAGCAGTTCTTC. Protein sequence: CASSRSGGEQFF.

This clonotype was seen a few times. The CDR3: CATSDPTRVEHEQFF. CDR3 sequence (DNA): TGTGCCACCAGTGATCCAACGCGCGTCGAGCATGAGCAGTTCTTC. This rearrangement joins TRBV24-1 to TRBJ2-1; D unclear. Trimming cost V 3 bases and J 8 bases, with 16 bases left between them. Germline CDR1 is KGHDR and CDR2 is SFDVKD. The length of the CDR3 is 15 residues.

The chain is built from TRBV20-1 and TRBJ2-3, with 9 bases fitting TRBD2. The CDR3 has 15 amino acids. After removal of 3 bases from V and 0 bases from J, the junction contained 4 bases not matched to a gene. Germline-derived CDR1 and CDR2 are DFQATT and SNEGSKA (reference sequence). The CDR3: CSASAREGSTDTQYF. The CDR3 region has the DNA TGCAGTGCTAGCGCGCGGGAGGGCAGCACAGATACGCAGTATTTT.